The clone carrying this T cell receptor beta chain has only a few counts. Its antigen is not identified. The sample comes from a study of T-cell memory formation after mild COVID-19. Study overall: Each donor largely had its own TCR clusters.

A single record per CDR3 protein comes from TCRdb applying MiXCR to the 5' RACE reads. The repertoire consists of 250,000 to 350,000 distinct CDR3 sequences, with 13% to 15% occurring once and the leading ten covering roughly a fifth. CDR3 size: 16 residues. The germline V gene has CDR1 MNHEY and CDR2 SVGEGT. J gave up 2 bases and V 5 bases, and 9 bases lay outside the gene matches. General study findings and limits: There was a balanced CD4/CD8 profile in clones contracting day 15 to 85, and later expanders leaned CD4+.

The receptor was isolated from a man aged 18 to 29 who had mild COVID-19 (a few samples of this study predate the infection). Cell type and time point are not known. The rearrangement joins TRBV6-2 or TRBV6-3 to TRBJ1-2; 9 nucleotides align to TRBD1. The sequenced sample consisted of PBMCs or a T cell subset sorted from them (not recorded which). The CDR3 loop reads CASSTRDREFNYGYTF. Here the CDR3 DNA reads TGTGCCAGCAGTACAAGGGACAGGGAGTTCAACTATGGCTACACCTTC.